This entry is about one T cell receptor (beta chain). Its antigen is still unknown. The CDR3 runs to 15 residues. Trimming took off 6 bases at V and 5 bases at J, with 17 bases between the two ends. Germline V gene data show CDR1 as MNHEY and CDR2 as SVGAGI. The source of the sample is a study of cytomegalovirus exposure and HLA in healthy donors. The overall study: Ancestry clustering placed about 80% of around 400 genotyped donors in the Caucasian-associated cluster.

The PCR used 60 Vbeta and 13 Jbeta primers. TCRdb keeps only in-frame clones here, not all; method: immunoSEQ multiplex PCR. The sample yields 150,000 to 200,000 clones, roughly three quarters seen once. Overall study findings and caveats: Reports state that TCR beta sequences accurately predicted most subjects' HLA-A and HLA-B alleles. In a later analysis, most CMV-associated TCR beta chains appeared HLA-restricted.

Sequencing used PBMCs. V and J are TRBV6-5 and TRBJ2-1; D not resolved. The sequence was obtained from a male donor in good health and CMV-seropositive. The CDR3 region is CASSPRSNSHNEQFF. CDR3 coding DNA: TGTGCCAGCAGCCCGCGTTCGAATAGCCACAATGAGCAGTTCTTC.